This TCR beta chain appears in the sequencing data of a study of blood T cell repertoires in COVID-19. About the study: Samples representing acute and convalescent COVID-19 were sourced from the United States, Italy and Spain. Sources were T cells, B-cell-depleted T cells, or PBMCs; the material itself was cDNA or gDNA.

Germline CDR1 MGHRA, CDR2 YSYEKL. The trim removed 1 base at V and 5 bases at J, leaving 5 bases unmatched. The length of the CDR3 is 14 residues. This clone was detected only a few times. The authors' processing: Estimation of nucleated cell counts relied on the amplification of reference gene primers. The assay was immunoSEQ multiplex PCR, and TCRdb's table has in-frame clones only and misses some. V, J and clone size derive from that table, while D and trimming were established from the DNA sequence. The sample yields about 68,000 clones, 85% seen once. The V call is TRBV4-1, the J call TRBJ2-7; 7 bases match TRBD2. This clonotype was obtained from a man aged 50-59 years with acute or convalescent COVID-19. The sequencing sample was made of peripheral blood. CDR3 sequence reads: CASSQVRGINEQYF. CDR3 nucleotide sequence: TGCGCCAGCAGCCAAGTGCGGGGGATCAACGAGCAGTACTTC.